This is a list of T cell receptor beta chains from one sample in a study of shared clonotypes between healthy human individuals. Profiled with immunoSEQ multiplex PCR; TCRdb holds only in-frame clones, not every one. There are roughly 1,000,000 clones in the sample; about four fifths occur only once, and roughly 0.62% lies in the top ten. The sample consisted of memory CD4+ T cells from PBMCs. These receptors were collected from a man aged 18 to 35 in good health. Some clones in this sample may be carry-over from other donors' samples. Both conserved end residues are part of each CDR3. The order of the fields is J gene, V gene, clone size, D gene, CDR3 DNA, CDR3 protein. A D gene is named only where the DNA matches it firmly. Expanded clones get a size class; other rows say once, few or many, or leave the size out.

J gene: TRBJ2-5; V gene: TRBV9; clone size: -; D gene: -; CDR3 DNA: TGTGCCAGCAGCGTAGCTTTAGCAAAAGGGGAGACCCAGTACTTC; CDR3 protein: CASSVALAKGETQYF
J gene: TRBJ1-3; V gene: TRBV10-3; clone size: -; D gene: -; CDR3 DNA: TGTGCCATCACCCCCGATGGGGCTGGAAACACCATATATTTT; CDR3 protein: CAITPDGAGNTIYF
J gene: TRBJ2-7; V gene: TRBV18; clone size: -; D gene: -; CDR3 DNA: TGTGCCAGCTCAAAGCCCGGGACCTCCTACGAGCAGTACTTC; CDR3 protein: CASSKPGTSYEQYF
J gene: TRBJ2-3; V gene: TRBV28; clone size: -; D gene: TRBD2; CDR3 DNA: TGTGCCAGCAGCCGCCGCAGGTGGGGGGGAGGCACAGATACGCAGTATTTT; CDR3 protein: CASSRRRWGGGTDTQYF
J gene: TRBJ1-2; V gene: TRBV18; clone size: -; D gene: -; CDR3 DNA: TGTGCCAGCTCACCACGGTCAGGGTTGAACTATGGCTACACCTTC; CDR3 protein: CASSPRSGLNYGYTF
J gene: TRBJ1-5; V gene: TRBV6-1; clone size: -; D gene: -; CDR3 DNA: TGTGCCAGCAGTGCCAAGGGAGGGGGCAATCAGCCCCAGCATTTT; CDR3 protein: CASSAKGGGNQPQHF
J gene: TRBJ2-7; V gene: TRBV29-1; clone size: once; D gene: -; CDR3 DNA: TGCAGCGTTCAGAAGCCCGGGCCCTACGAGCAGTACTTC; CDR3 protein: CSVQKPGPYEQYF
J gene: TRBJ2-4; V gene: TRBV18; clone size: -; D gene: -; CDR3 DNA: TGTGCCAGCTCACCCCCCCCCGGGGGATTCCGAAACATTCAGTACTTC; CDR3 protein: CASSPPPGGFRNIQYF
J gene: TRBJ1-1; V gene: TRBV5-4; clone size: -; D gene: -; CDR3 DNA: TGTGCCAGCAGCTTCCCGTCCAGGGTGAACACTGAAGCTTTCTTT; CDR3 protein: CASSFPSRVNTEAFF
J gene: TRBJ1-5; V gene: TRBV27; clone size: -; D gene: -; CDR3 DNA: TGTGCCAGCAGTTTATGGGGGAACAATCAGCCCCAGCATTTT; CDR3 protein: CASSLWGNNQPQHF
J gene: TRBJ1-1; V gene: TRBV5-8; clone size: -; D gene: TRBD1; CDR3 DNA: TGTGCCAGCAGCCCGAGGGACAGGGGAACTGAAGCTTTCTTT; CDR3 protein: CASSPRDRGTEAFF
J gene: TRBJ1-1; V gene: TRBV6-1; clone size: -; D gene: -; CDR3 DNA: TGTGCCAGCAGTGAAAGTGGCAGCCGTAACACTGAAGCTTTCTTT; CDR3 protein: CASSESGSRNTEAFF
J gene: TRBJ2-5; V gene: TRBV5-1; clone size: -; D gene: -; CDR3 DNA: TGCGCCAGCACTAACGACGGGAGTACAGAGACCCAGTACTTC; CDR3 protein: CASTNDGSTETQYF
J gene: TRBJ1-4; V gene: TRBV20-1; clone size: -; D gene: -; CDR3 DNA: TGCAGTGCGTTCAGTCAGGAAAAACTGTTTTTT; CDR3 protein: CSAFSQEKLFF
J gene: TRBJ2-1; V gene: TRBV4-2; clone size: once; D gene: -; CDR3 DNA: TGTGCCAGCAGCCAAGAGAGGAATAGCCTGTTCTTC; CDR3 protein: CASSQERNSLFF
J gene: TRBJ1-6; V gene: TRBV28; clone size: -; D gene: -; CDR3 DNA: TGTGCCAGCAAGACAGTCTATAATTCACCCCTCCACTTT; CDR3 protein: CASKTVYNSPLHF
J gene: TRBJ1-5; V gene: TRBV29-1; clone size: -; D gene: -; CDR3 DNA: TGCGGACCTTTCTGGCCCGGGGGTCTAAGCAATCAGCCCCAGCATTTT; CDR3 protein: CGPFWPGGLSNQPQHF
J gene: TRBJ2-3; V gene: TRBV10-2; clone size: -; D gene: TRBD2; CDR3 DNA: TGCGCCAGCAGCCTTGGACTAGCGGGAGGGGGAGATACGCAGTATTTT; CDR3 protein: CASSLGLAGGGDTQYF
J gene: TRBJ2-3; V gene: TRBV5-6; clone size: -; D gene: -; CDR3 DNA: TGTGCCAGCAGCTTGATTAGCACAGATACGCAGTATTTT; CDR3 protein: CASSLISTDTQYF
J gene: TRBJ2-1; V gene: TRBV5-1; clone size: -; D gene: TRBD2; CDR3 DNA: TGCGCCAGCAGCGTCACCGGGACTAGCGGGAGGAATGAGCAGTTCTTC; CDR3 protein: CASSVTGTSGRNEQFF
J gene: TRBJ2-7; V gene: TRBV28; clone size: -; D gene: TRBD1; CDR3 DNA: TGTGCCAGCAGTTTACAACGGCAGGGGGTATACGAGCAGTACTTC; CDR3 protein: CASSLQRQGVYEQYF
J gene: TRBJ2-1; V gene: TRBV7-7; clone size: -; D gene: TRBD2; CDR3 DNA: TGTGCCAGCAGCCCGGGGGACGGGAGGGCCCTCATGGATGAGCAGTTCTTC; CDR3 protein: CASSPGDGRALMDEQFF
J gene: TRBJ2-5; V gene: TRBV6-6; clone size: -; D gene: -; CDR3 DNA: TGTGCCAGCAGTTACGGTCGCCAAGAGACCCAGTACTTC; CDR3 protein: CASSYGRQETQYF
J gene: TRBJ2-7; V gene: TRBV19; clone size: -; D gene: -; CDR3 DNA: TGTGCCAGTAGTATAGGGGGACGCCGCTACGAGCAGTACTTC; CDR3 protein: CASSIGGRRYEQYF
J gene: TRBJ2-5; V gene: TRBV10-3; clone size: -; D gene: -; CDR3 DNA: TGTGCCATCAGACCTGACGGGGCAGGTGGGACCCAGTACTTC; CDR3 protein: CAIRPDGAGGTQYF
J gene: TRBJ2-7; V gene: TRBV30; clone size: -; D gene: -; CDR3 DNA: TGTGCCTGGAGTGTAATGACTAGGCAGTACTTC; CDR3 protein: CAWSVMTRQYF
J gene: TRBJ2-6; V gene: TRBV30; clone size: once; D gene: -; CDR3 DNA: TGTGCCTGGAGTACTTCAGGGGCCAACGTCCTGACTTTC; CDR3 protein: CAWSTSGANVLTF
J gene: TRBJ1-2; V gene: TRBV27; clone size: once; D gene: -; CDR3 DNA: TGTGCCAGCAGGAAGGATAGGAACTATGGCTACACCTTC; CDR3 protein: CASRKDRNYGYTF
J gene: TRBJ1-3; V gene: TRBV25-1; clone size: -; D gene: -; CDR3 DNA: TGTGCCAGCAGTGACACCCAGAGAGGGCCTGGAAACACCATATATTTT; CDR3 protein: CASSDTQRGPGNTIYF
J gene: TRBJ2-5; V gene: TRBV11-2; clone size: -; D gene: -; CDR3 DNA: TGTGCCAGCAGCCTATCAGGCGTCGGGGAGACCCAGTACTTC; CDR3 protein: CASSLSGVGETQYF
J gene: TRBJ1-4; V gene: TRBV5-1; clone size: -; D gene: -; CDR3 DNA: TGCGCCAGCAGCCAAAGACCCGCGGCGGCAACTAATGAAAAACTGCTTTTT; CDR3 protein: CASSQRPAAATNEKLLF
J gene: TRBJ1-5; V gene: TRBV7-8; clone size: few; D gene: TRBD1; CDR3 DNA: TGTGCCAGCAGAAAGGCGGGGCAGGGGGCTTTGGGCAATCAGCCCCAGCATTTT; CDR3 protein: CASRKAGQGALGNQPQHF
J gene: TRBJ1-2; V gene: TRBV29-1; clone size: -; D gene: -; CDR3 DNA: TGCAGCGCCTTTACAGGCTATGGCTACACCTTC; CDR3 protein: CSAFTGYGYTF
J gene: TRBJ1-2; V gene: TRBV28; clone size: -; D gene: TRBD1; CDR3 DNA: TGTGCCAGCAGACGGGACAGGGCAATTAACTATGGCTACACCTTC; CDR3 protein: CASRRDRAINYGYTF
J gene: TRBJ2-7; V gene: TRBV5-1; clone size: -; D gene: -; CDR3 DNA: TGCGCCAGCAGCTTCACCGGGGCAAAATACGAGCAGTACTTC; CDR3 protein: CASSFTGAKYEQYF
J gene: TRBJ2-3; V gene: TRBV20-1; clone size: few; D gene: -; CDR3 DNA: TGCAGTGCTACCCGGGGGCAGTCCCGTGGCTTT; CDR3 protein: CSATRGQSRGF
J gene: TRBJ2-7; V gene: TRBV10-1; clone size: -; D gene: -; CDR3 DNA: TGCGCCAGCAGTGAAAAGATCAGATACGAGCAGTACTTC; CDR3 protein: CASSEKIRYEQYF
J gene: TRBJ1-1; V gene: TRBV27; clone size: once; D gene: -; CDR3 DNA: TGTGCCAGCAGTTTCTTAGAGAACACTGAAGCTTTCTTT; CDR3 protein: CASSFLENTEAFF
J gene: TRBJ1-5; V gene: TRBV14; clone size: -; D gene: -; CDR3 DNA: TGTGCCAGCAGCCTAGTCGGGGGTCCCCAGCATTTT; CDR3 protein: CASSLVGGPQHF
J gene: TRBJ2-7; V gene: TRBV20-1; clone size: -; D gene: -; CDR3 DNA: TGCAGTGCTGGGCGGGGATCCGAGCAGTACTTC; CDR3 protein: CSAGRGSEQYF
J gene: TRBJ2-7; V gene: TRBV11-2; clone size: few; D gene: -; CDR3 DNA: TGTGCCAGCAGCTTAGAATCCCTCGGGTCCAACGCCGTATACTTC; CDR3 protein: CASSLESLGSNAVYF
J gene: TRBJ2-3; V gene: TRBV5-4; clone size: many; D gene: TRBD2; CDR3 DNA: TGTGCCAGCAGCCTCTGGGAGGGAACAGATACGCAGTATTTT; CDR3 protein: CASSLWEGTDTQYF
J gene: TRBJ1-4; V gene: TRBV5-4; clone size: once; D gene: -; CDR3 DNA: TGTGCCAGCAGCGCCTCAGGGGCAACTAATGAAAAACTGTTTTTT; CDR3 protein: CASSASGATNEKLFF
J gene: TRBJ1-2; V gene: TRBV30; clone size: -; D gene: TRBD1; CDR3 DNA: TGTGCCTGGTGCCTCCCGGGACAGGGGGCGCGAGGCTACACCTTC; CDR3 protein: CAWCLPGQGARGYTF
J gene: TRBJ2-3; V gene: TRBV7-2; clone size: -; D gene: TRBD1; CDR3 DNA: TGTGCCAGCAGCTGGACAGGGTCAGATACGCAGTATTTT; CDR3 protein: CASSWTGSDTQYF
J gene: TRBJ2-7; V gene: TRBV11-2; clone size: -; D gene: -; CDR3 DNA: TGTGCCAGCAGCGTCGGCAGTAACGAGCAGTACTTC; CDR3 protein: CASSVGSNEQYF
J gene: TRBJ1-1; V gene: TRBV18; clone size: -; D gene: TRBD1; CDR3 DNA: TGTGCCAGCTCACCACCGGGGACAGGGGAGAACACTGAAGCTTTCTTT; CDR3 protein: CASSPPGTGENTEAFF
J gene: TRBJ1-3; V gene: TRBV30; clone size: once; D gene: TRBD1; CDR3 DNA: TGTGCCTGGAGTGTAGGGACAGGGGCCGGAAACACCATATATTTT; CDR3 protein: CAWSVGTGAGNTIYF
J gene: TRBJ1-1; V gene: TRBV19; clone size: -; D gene: -; CDR3 DNA: TGTGCCAGTAGTATTATATCGGCAGGAGCAGTCAGAGCTTTCTTT; CDR3 protein: CASSIISAGAVRAFF
J gene: TRBJ2-1; V gene: TRBV2; clone size: -; D gene: TRBD2; CDR3 DNA: TGTGCCAGCAAGGGTAGCGGGAGTGAAGAGCAGTTCTTC; CDR3 protein: CASKGSGSEEQFF
J gene: TRBJ2-3; V gene: TRBV9; clone size: -; D gene: -; CDR3 DNA: TGTGCCAGCAGCGTAGTGGGCACGGATCAGTATTTT; CDR3 protein: CASSVVGTDQYF
J gene: TRBJ1-1; V gene: TRBV10-3; clone size: few; D gene: -; CDR3 DNA: TGTGCCATCAGTGACCAAAGGGACACTGAAGCTTTCTTT; CDR3 protein: CAISDQRDTEAFF
J gene: TRBJ2-1; V gene: TRBV5-1; clone size: -; D gene: -; CDR3 DNA: TGCGCCAGCAGCTTGGAGCGGGCCTCCTACAATGAGCAGTTCTTC; CDR3 protein: CASSLERASYNEQFF
J gene: TRBJ1-1; V gene: TRBV18; clone size: -; D gene: -; CDR3 DNA: TGTGCCAGCTCACCATTGCTTCCGGGGGTGGACACTGAAGCTTTCTTT; CDR3 protein: CASSPLLPGVDTEAFF
J gene: TRBJ2-7; V gene: TRBV28; clone size: -; D gene: TRBD1; CDR3 DNA: TGTGCCAGCAGTCTGCGACAGGGGGCACGATACGAGCAGTACTTC; CDR3 protein: CASSLRQGARYEQYF